Given below is one TCR beta chain in context. Its target is not known. TCRdb reprocessed the reads via MiXCR and lists one record per CDR3 protein. Of about 65,000 distinct CDR3 sequences detected, approximately 47% appear once; the ten largest clones hold more than 2%. Germline V gene lookup returns CDR1 MDHEN and CDR2 SYDVKM. Between the trimmed V and J ends, which lost 6 bases and 8 bases, there was a span of 13 bases. This CDR3 is built from 12 residues. This entry comes from a study of type 1 regulatory T cells. Study-wide background: T-allo10 is an in vitro-generated, Tr1-enriched CD4 T cell product specific for alloantigen.

Study observations and caveats: Type 1 regulatory T cells had a more restricted TCR repertoire than non-type 1 regulatory T cells.

This TCR derives from a human donor in good health. The sample was cultured non-Tr1 T cells, either the whole culture or a sorted T cell fraction (not recorded which). V gene TRBV28 combines with J gene TRBJ1-2; tentative D call: TRBD1 (6 bases). The CDR3 here is CASSPPDRGYTF. In DNA, the CDR3 is TGTGCCAGCAGCCCCCCTGACAGGGGCTACACCTTC.